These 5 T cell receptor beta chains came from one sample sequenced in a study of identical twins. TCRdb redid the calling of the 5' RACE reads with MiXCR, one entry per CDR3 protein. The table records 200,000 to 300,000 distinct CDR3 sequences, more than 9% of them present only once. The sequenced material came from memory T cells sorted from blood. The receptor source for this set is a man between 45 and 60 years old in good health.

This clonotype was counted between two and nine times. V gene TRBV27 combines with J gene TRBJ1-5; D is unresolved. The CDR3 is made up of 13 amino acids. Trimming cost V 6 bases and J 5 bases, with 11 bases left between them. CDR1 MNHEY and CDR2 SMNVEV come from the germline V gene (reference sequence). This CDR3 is CASSPRADQPQHF. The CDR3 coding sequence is TGTGCCAGCAGCCCGAGGGCCGATCAGCCCCAGCATTTT.

This CDR3 is CASSIGGNTDTQYF. Here the CDR3 DNA reads TGTGCCAGCTCAATAGGAGGCAACACAGATACGCAGTATTTT. The genes are TRBV18 and TRBJ2-3; D might be TRBD2 (5 bases). V lost 5 bases, J lost 2 bases, and 11 bases lay in between. Germline lookup yields CDR1 KGHSH and CDR2 LQKENI. This CDR3 is 14 amino acids long.

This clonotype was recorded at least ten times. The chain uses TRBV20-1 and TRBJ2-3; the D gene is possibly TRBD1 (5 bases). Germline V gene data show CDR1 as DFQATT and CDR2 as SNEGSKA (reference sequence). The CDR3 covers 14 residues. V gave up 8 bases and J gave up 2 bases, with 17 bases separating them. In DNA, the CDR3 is TGCAGTTCGACCCGACAGTCTATCACAGATACGCAGTATTTT. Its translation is CSSTRQSITDTQYF.

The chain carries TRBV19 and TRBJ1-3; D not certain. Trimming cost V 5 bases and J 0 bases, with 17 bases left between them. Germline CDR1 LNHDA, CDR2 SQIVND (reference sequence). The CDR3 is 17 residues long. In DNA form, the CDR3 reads TGTGCCAGTAGTCCCTCCGGGTCGTACCTCTCTGGAAACACCATATATTTT. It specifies CASSPSGSYLSGNTIYF.

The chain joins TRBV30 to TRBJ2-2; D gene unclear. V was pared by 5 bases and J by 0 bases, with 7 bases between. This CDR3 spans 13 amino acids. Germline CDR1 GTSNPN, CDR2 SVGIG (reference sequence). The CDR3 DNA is TGTGCCTGGGATCGGGCGAACACCGGGGAGCTGTTTTTT. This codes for CAWDRANTGELFF.